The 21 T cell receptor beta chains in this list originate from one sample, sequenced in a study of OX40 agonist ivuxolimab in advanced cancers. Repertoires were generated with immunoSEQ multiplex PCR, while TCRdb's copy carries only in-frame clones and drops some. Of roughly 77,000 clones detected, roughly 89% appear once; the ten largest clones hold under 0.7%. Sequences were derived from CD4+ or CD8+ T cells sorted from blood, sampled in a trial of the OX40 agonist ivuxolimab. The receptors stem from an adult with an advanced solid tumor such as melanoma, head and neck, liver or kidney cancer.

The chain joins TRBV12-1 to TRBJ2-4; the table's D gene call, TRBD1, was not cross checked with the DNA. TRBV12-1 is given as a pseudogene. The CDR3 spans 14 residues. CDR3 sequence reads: CALGQGGPKNIQYF. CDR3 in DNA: TGTGCCTTGGGGCAGGGGGGTCCCAAAAACATTCAGTACTTC.

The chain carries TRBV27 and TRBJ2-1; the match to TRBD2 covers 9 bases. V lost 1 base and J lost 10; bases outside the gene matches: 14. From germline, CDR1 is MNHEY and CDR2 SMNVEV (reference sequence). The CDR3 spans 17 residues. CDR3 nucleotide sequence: TGTGCCAGCAGTTTATTGGGTAGCGGGGGTGGTAAGGGCGAGCAGTTCTTC. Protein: CASSLLGSGGGKGEQFF.

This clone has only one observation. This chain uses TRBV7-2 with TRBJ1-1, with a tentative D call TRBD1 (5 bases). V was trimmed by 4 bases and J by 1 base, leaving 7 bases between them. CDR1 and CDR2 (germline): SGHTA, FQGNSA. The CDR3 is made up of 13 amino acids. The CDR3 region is CASSSGANTEAFF. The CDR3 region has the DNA TGTGCCAGCAGCTCCGGGGCGAACACTGAAGCTTTCTTT.

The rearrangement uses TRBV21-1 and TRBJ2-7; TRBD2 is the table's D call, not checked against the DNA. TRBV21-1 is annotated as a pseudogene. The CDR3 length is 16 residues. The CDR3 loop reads CASSSPRTSPSYEQYF. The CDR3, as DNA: TGTGCCAGCAGCAGCCCCCGGACTAGCCCTTCCTACGAGCAGTACTTC.

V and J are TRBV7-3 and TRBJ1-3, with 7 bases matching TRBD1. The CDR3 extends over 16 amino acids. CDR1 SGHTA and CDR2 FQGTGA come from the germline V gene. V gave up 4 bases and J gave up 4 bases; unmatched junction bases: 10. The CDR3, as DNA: TGTGCCAGCAGCTCAGCCCCCACAGGGGAAGGAAACACCATATATTTT. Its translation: CASSSAPTGEGNTIYF.

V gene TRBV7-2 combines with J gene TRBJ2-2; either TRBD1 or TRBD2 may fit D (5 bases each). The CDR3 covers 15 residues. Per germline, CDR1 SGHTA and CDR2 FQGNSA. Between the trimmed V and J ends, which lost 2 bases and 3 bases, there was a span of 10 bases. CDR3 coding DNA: TGTGCCAGCAGCTTAAAACGGGACCACACCGGGGAGCTGTTTTTT. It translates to CASSLKRDHTGELFF.

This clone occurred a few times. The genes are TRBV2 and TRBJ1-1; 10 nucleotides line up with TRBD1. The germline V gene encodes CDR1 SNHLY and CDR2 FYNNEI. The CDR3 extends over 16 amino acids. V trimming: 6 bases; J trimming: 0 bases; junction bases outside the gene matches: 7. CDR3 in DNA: TGTGCCAGCAGGGTCCCGGGACAGGGGTTGAACACTGAAGCTTTCTTT. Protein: CASRVPGQGLNTEAFF.

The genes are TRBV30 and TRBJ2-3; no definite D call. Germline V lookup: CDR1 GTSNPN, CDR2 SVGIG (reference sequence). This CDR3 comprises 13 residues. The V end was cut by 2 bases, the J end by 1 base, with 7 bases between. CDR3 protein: CAWSLRRTDTQYF. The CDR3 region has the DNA TGTGCCTGGAGTCTTAGACGCACAGATACGCAGTATTTT.

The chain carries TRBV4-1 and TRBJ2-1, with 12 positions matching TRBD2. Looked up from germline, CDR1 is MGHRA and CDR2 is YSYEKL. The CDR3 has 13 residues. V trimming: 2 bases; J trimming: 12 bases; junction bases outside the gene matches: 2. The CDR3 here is CASSQLLAGGQFF. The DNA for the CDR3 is TGCGCCAGCAGCCAATTACTAGCGGGAGGGCAGTTCTTC.

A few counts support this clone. The CDR3 region has the DNA TGCGCCAGCAGCTCGACTAACTATGGCTACACCTTC. It yields the protein CASSSTNYGYTF. The chain employs TRBV5-1 and TRBJ1-2; D gene unclear. The V and J ends lost 3 bases and 0 bases respectively, with 3 bases between them. In germline, CDR1 is SGHRS, CDR2 YFSETQ. The CDR3 has 12 residues.

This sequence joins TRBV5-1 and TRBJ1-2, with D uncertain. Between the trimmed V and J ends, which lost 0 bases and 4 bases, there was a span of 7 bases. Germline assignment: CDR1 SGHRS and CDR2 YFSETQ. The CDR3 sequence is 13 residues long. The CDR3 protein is CASSLAYGYGYTF. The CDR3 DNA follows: TGCGCCAGCAGCTTGGCGTACGGCTATGGCTACACCTTC.

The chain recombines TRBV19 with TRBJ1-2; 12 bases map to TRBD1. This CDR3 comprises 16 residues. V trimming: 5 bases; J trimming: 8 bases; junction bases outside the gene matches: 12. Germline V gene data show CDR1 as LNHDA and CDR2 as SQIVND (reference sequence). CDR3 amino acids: CASSLKPGQGAIGYTF. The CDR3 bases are TGTGCCAGTAGTTTAAAACCGGGACAGGGGGCGATCGGCTACACCTTC.

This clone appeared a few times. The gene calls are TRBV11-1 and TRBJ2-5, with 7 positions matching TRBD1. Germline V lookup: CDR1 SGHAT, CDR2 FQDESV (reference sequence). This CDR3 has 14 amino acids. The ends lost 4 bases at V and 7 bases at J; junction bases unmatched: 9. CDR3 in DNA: TGTGCCAGCAGCTCGAGACAGGGAGAGGCGACCCAGTACTTC. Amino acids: CASSSRQGEATQYF. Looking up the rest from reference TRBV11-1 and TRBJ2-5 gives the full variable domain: EAEVAQSPRYKITEKSQAVAFWCDPISGHATLYWYRQILGQGPELLVQFQDESVVDDSQLPKDRFSAERLKGVDSTLKIQPAELGDSAMYLCASSSRQGEATQYFGPGTRLLVL.

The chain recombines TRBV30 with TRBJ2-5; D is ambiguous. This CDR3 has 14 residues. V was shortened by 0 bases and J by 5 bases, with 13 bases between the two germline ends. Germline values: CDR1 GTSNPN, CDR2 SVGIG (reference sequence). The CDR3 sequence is CAWSVWGRRETQYF. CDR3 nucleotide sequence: TGTGCCTGGAGTGTCTGGGGTCGACGGGAGACCCAGTACTTC.

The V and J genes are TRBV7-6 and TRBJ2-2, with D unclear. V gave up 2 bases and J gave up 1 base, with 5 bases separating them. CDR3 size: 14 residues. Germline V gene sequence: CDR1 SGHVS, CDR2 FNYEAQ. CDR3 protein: CASSLSGNTGELFF. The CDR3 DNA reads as TGTGCCAGCAGCTTATCAGGGAACACCGGGGAGCTGTTTTTT.

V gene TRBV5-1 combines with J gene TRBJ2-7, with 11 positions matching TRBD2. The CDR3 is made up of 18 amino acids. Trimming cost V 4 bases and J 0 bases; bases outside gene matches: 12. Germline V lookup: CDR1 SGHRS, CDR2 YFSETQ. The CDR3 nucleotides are TGCGCCAGCAGCAGCGGGCTAGCGGGAGGCCAAATCTCCTACGAGCAGTACTTC. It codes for CASSSGLAGGQISYEQYF.

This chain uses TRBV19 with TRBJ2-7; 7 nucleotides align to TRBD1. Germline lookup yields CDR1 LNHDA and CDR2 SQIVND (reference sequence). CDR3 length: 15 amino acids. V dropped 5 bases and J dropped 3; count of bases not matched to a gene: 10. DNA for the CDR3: TGTGCCAGTAGTGATCATCCGGGACAGAACTACGAGCAGTACTTC. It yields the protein CASSDHPGQNYEQYF.

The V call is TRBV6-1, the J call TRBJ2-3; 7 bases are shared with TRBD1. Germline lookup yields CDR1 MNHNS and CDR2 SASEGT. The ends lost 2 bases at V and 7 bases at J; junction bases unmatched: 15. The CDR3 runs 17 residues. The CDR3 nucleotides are TGTGCCAGCAGTGAATCCCGGGACAGTTGGACCTCCTATACGCAGTATTTT. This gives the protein CASSESRDSWTSYTQYF.

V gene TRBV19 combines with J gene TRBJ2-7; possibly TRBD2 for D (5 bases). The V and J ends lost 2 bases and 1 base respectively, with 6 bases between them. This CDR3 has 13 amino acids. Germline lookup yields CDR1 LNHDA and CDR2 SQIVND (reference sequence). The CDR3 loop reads CASSILASYEQYF. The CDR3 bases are TGTGCCAGTAGTATACTAGCTTCCTACGAGCAGTACTTC.

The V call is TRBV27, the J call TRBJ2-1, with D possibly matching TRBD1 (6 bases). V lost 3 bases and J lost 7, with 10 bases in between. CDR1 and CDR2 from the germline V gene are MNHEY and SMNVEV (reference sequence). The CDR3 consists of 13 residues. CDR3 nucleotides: TGTGCCAGCAGTTTGAACAGGGTAAATGAGCAGTTCTTC. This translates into CASSLNRVNEQFF.

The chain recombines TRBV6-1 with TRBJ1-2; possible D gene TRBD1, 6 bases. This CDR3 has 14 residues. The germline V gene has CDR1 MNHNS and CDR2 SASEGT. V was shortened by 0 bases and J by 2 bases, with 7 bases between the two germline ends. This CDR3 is CASSEAGGNYGYTF. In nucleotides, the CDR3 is TGTGCCAGCAGTGAAGCAGGGGGGAACTATGGCTACACCTTC.